This note documents a single T cell receptor (beta chain) sequence. These data originate in a study of regulatory T cells in long-lasting Graves disease. V trimming: 2 bases; J trimming: 6 bases; junction bases outside the gene matches: 3. CDR1 is MNHEY and CDR2 is SMNVEV in the germline V gene (reference sequence). The CDR3 is 15 residues long. Time point defined: persistent/refractory GD, antithyroid drugs over 5 years with positive TRAb. RNA from PBMCs was the source of the TCR library. To make TCR beta libraries, researchers used iRepertoire HTBI primers and Arm-PCR of CDR3 regions. TCRdb fed the multiplex PCR reads into MiXCR, producing one record per CDR3 protein. The repertoire holds 650,000 to 850,000 distinct CDR3 sequences, with roughly 30% as singletons.

The chain employs TRBV27 and TRBJ2-7, with TRBD2 matching 14 bases. The clonotype was recovered from a female donor with Graves disease. The sample here was peripheral blood mononuclear cells (PBMCs), taken when the disease was refractory, from a patient treated with antithyroid drugs. The CDR3 nucleotides read TGTGCCAGCAGTTTAAAGGGACTAGCGGGAGTCGAGCAGTACTTC. Translating gives CASSLKGLAGVEQYF.